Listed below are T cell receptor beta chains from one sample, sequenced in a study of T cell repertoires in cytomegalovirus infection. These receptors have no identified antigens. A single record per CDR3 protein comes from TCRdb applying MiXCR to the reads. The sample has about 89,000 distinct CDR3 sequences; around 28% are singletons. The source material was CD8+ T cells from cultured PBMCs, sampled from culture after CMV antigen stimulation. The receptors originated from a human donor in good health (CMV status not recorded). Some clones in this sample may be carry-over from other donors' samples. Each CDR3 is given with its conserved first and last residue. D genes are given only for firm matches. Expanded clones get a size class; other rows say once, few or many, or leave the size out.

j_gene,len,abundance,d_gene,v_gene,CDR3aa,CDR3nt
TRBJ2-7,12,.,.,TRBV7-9,CASSLVGVEQYF,TGTGCCAGCAGCTTAGTTGGTGTGGAGCAGTACTTC
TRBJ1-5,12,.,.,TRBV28,CASRSEDQPQHF,TGTGCCAGCAGAAGTGAGGATCAGCCCCAGCATTTT
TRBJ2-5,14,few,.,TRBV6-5,CASSPLGVRETQYF,TGTGCCAGCAGTCCCTTGGGGGTACGGGAGACCCAGTACTTC
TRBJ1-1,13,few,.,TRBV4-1,CASSQGENTEAFF,TGCGCCAGCAGCCAAGGGGAGAACACTGAAGCTTTCTTT
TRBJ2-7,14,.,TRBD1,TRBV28,CASSPDRAPYEQYF,TGTGCCAGCAGTCCAGACAGGGCCCCCTACGAGCAGTACTTC
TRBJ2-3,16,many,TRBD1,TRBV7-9,CASSPRQGKSADTQYF,TGTGCCAGCAGCCCCCGACAGGGGAAGAGCGCAGATACGCAGTATTTT
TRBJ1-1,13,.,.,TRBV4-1,CASSRTERTEAFF,TGCGCCAGCAGCAGGACAGAGCGAACTGAAGCTTTCTTT
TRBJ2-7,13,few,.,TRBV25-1,CASSDTADYEQYF,TGTGCCAGCAGTGACACGGCCGACTACGAGCAGTACTTC
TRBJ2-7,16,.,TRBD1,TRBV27,CASSLSWTGKDDEQYF,TGTGCCAGCAGTTTATCCTGGACAGGGAAGGATGACGAGCAGTACTTC
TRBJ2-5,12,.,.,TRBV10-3,CAISGEEETQYF,TGTGCCATCAGTGGGGAGGAGGAGACCCAGTACTTC
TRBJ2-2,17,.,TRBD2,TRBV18,CASILPLQGGDTGELFF,TGTGCCAGCATACTCCCCCTTCAGGGAGGGGACACCGGGGAGCTGTTTTTT
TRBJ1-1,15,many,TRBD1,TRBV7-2,CASRLQGAQDTEAFF,TGTGCCAGCAGGTTACAGGGGGCTCAGGACACTGAAGCTTTCTTT
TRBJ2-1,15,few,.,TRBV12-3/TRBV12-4,CASSPASNPYNEQFF,TGTGCCAGCAGTCCCGCCTCTAACCCCTACAATGAGCAGTTCTTC
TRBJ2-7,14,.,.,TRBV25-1,CASSDGLSSYEQYF,TGTGCCAGCAGTGATGGGTTGAGCTCCTACGAGCAGTACTTC
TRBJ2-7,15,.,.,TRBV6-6,CASSYSGTEGYEQYF,TGTGCCAGCAGTTACTCAGGGACCGAGGGATACGAGCAGTACTTC
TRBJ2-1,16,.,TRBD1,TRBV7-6,CASSPSPGQGYNEQFF,TGTGCCAGCAGCCCAAGTCCGGGACAGGGATACAATGAGCAGTTCTTC
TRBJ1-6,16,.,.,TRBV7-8,CASSARVFRGVTPLHF,TGTGCCAGCAGCGCCCGGGTCTTCAGGGGAGTTACACCCCTCCACTTT
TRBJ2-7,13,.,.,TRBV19,CASSIVAGVEQYF,TGTGCCAGTAGTATCGTGGCGGGCGTCGAGCAGTACTTC
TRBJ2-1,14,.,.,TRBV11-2,CASSPGPDYNEQFF,TGTGCCAGTTCCCCAGGCCCCGACTACAATGAGCAGTTCTTC
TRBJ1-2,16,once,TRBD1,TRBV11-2,CASSLDRGYRGYGYTF,TGTGCCAGCAGCTTAGATCGTGGATACAGGGGCTATGGCTACACCTTC
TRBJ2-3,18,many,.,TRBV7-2,CASSTTGGGVVGTDTQYF,TGTGCCAGCAGCACTACGGGCGGCGGGGTTGTCGGCACAGATACGCAGTATTTT
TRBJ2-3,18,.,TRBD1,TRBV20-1,CSARDDWLGDRGTDTQYF,TGCAGTGCTAGAGATGACTGGTTGGGAGACAGGGGCACAGATACGCAGTATTTT
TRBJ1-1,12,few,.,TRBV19,CASKQGNTEAFF,TGTGCCAGTAAACAGGGGAACACTGAAGCTTTCTTT
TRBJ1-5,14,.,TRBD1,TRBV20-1,CSARDRDRGEPQHF,TGCAGTGCTAGAGACCGGGACAGGGGGGAGCCCCAGCATTTT
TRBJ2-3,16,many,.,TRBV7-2,CASSLRGGISEDTQYF,TGTGCCAGCAGCTTACGAGGGGGGATATCCGAAGATACGCAGTATTTT
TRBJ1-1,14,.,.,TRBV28,CASSFRGGNTEAFF,TGTGCCAGCAGTTTTCGGGGCGGGAACACTGAAGCTTTCTTT